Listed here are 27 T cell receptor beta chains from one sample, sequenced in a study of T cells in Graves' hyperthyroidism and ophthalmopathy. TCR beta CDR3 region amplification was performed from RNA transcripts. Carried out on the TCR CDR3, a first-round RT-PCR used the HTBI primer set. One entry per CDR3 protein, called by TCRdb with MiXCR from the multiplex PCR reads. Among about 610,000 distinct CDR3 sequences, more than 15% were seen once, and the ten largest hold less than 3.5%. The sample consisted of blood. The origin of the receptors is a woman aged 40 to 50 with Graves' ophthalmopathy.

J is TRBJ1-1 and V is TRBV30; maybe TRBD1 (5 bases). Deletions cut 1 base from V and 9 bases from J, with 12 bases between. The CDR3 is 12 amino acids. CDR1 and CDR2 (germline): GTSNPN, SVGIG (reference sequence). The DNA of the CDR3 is TGTGCCTGGAGTGCCCAGGGTACGAAAGCTTTCTTT. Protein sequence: CAWSAQGTKAFF.

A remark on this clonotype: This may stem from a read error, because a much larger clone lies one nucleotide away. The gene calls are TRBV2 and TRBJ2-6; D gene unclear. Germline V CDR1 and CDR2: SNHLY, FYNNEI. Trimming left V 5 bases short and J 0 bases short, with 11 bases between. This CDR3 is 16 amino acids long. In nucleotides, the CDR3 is TGTGCCAGCAGTAACTCAGGCAGCTCTGGGGCCAACGTCCTGACTTTC. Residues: CASSNSGSSGANVLTF.

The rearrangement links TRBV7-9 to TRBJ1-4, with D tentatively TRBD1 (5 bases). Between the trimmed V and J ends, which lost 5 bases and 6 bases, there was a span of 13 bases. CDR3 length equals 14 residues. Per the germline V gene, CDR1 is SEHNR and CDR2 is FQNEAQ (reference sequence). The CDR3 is CASSPGNVDEKLFF. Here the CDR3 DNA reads TGTGCCAGCAGCCCAGGGAATGTGGATGAAAAACTGTTTTTT.

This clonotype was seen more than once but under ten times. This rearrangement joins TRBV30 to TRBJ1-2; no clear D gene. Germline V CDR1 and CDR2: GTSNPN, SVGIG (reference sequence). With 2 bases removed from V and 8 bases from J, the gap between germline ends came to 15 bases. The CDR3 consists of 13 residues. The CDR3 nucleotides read TGTGCCTGGAGTCCGATGGGCGGCGCCGGCTACACCTTC. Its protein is CAWSPMGGAGYTF.

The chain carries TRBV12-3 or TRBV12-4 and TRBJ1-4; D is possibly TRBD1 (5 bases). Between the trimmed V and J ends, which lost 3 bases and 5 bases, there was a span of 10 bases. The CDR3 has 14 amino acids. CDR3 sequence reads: CASSFAGLNEKLFF. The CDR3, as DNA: TGTGCCAGCAGTTTTGCAGGGCTAAATGAAAAACTGTTTTTT.

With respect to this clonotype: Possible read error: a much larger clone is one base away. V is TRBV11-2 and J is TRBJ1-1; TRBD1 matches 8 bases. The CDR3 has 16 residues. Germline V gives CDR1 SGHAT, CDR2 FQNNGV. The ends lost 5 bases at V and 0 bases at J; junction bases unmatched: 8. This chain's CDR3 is CASSRRRTGMNTEAFF. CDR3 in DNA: TGTGCCAGCAGCCGTCGAAGGACAGGGATGAACACTGAAGCTTTCTTT.

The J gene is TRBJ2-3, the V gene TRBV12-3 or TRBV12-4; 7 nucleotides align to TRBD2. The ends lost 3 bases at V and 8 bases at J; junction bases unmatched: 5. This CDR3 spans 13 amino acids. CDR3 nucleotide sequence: TGTGCCAGCAGTTTCGGGGAGGGGTTTACGCAGTATTTT. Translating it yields CASSFGEGFTQYF.

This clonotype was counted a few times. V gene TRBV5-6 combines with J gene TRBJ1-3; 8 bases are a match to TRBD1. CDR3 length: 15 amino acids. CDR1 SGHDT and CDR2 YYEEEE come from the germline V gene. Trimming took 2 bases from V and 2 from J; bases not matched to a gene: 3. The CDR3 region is CASSFRGLAGNTIYF. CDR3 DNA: TGTGCCAGCAGCTTCAGGGGGCTAGCTGGAAACACCATATATTTT.

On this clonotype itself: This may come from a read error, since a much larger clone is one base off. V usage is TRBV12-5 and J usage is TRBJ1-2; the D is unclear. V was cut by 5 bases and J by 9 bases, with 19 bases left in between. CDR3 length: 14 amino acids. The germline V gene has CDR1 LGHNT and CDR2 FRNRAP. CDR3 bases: TGTGCTAGTGGTCTACCCGCATCGGTAAATAGCTACACCTTC. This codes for CASGLPASVNSYTF.

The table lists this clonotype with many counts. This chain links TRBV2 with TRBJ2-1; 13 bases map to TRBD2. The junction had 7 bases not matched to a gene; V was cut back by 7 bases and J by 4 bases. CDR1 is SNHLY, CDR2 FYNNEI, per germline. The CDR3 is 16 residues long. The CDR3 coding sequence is TGTGCCAGCAAAAGGACTAGCGGGAGATTGTACAATGAGCAGTTCTTC. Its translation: CASKRTSGRLYNEQFF.

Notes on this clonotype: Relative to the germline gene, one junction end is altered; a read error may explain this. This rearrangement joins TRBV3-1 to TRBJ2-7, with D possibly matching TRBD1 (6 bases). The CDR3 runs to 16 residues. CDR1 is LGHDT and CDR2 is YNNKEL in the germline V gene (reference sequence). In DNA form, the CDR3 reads TGCGCCAGCAGCCAAGATTTCGGACAGCTTCTTGGCGAGCAGTACTTC. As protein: CASSQDFGQLLGEQYF.

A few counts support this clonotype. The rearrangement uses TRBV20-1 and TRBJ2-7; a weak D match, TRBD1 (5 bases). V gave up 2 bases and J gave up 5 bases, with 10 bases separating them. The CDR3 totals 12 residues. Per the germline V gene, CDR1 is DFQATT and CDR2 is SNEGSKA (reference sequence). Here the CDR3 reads CSARQGLNEQYF. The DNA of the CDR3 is TGCAGTGCTAGACAGGGTTTAAACGAGCAGTACTTC.

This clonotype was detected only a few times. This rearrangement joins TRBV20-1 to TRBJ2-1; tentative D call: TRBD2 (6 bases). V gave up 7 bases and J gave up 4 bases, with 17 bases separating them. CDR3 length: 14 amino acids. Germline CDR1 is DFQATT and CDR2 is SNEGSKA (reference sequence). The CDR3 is CSVGMRAGYNEQFF. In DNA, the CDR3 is TGCAGTGTGGGGATGCGGGCGGGGTACAATGAGCAGTTCTTC.

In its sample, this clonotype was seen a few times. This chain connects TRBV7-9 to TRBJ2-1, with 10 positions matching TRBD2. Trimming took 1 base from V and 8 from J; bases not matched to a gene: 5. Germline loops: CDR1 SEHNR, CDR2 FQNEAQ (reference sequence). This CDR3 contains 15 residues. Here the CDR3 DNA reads TGTGCCAGCAGCTTAGAGGGACTAGCGTTCGATGAGCAGTTCTTC. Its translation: CASSLEGLAFDEQFF.

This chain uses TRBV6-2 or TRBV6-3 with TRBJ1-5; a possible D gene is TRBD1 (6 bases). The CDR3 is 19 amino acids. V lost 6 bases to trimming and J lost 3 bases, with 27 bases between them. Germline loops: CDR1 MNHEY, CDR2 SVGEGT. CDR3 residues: CASSPPPTGSWNLNQPQHF. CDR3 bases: TGTGCCAGCAGCCCCCCCCCGACAGGATCTTGGAACCTCAATCAGCCCCAGCATTTT.

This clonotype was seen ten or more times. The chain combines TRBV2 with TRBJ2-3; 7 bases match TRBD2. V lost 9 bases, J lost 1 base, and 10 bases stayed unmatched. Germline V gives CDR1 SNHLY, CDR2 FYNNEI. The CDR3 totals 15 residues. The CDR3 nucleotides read TGTGCCAGTAGGGAGGGACGCCTCGGCACAGATACGCAGTATTTT. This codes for CASREGRLGTDTQYF.

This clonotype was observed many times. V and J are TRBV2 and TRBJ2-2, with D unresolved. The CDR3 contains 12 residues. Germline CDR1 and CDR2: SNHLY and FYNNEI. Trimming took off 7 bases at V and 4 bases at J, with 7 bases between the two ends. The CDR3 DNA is TGTGCCAGCAACTTGGCCACCGGGGAGCTGTTTTTT. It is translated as CASNLATGELFF.

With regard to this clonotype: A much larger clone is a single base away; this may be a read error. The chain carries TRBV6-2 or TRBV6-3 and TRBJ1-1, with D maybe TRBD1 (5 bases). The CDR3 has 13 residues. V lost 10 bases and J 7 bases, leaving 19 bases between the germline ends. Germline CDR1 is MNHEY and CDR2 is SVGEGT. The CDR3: CATLGWDGGEAFF. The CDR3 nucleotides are TGTGCCACCTTAGGGTGGGACGGCGGTGAAGCTTTCTTT.

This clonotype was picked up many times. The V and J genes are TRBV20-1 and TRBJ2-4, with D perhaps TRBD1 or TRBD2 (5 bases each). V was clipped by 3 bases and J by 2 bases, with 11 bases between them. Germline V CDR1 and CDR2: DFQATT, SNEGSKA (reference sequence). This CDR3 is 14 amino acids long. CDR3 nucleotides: TGCAGTGCTAGCGGGGCTGGGACCAAAAACATTCAGTACTTC. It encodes CSASGAGTKNIQYF.

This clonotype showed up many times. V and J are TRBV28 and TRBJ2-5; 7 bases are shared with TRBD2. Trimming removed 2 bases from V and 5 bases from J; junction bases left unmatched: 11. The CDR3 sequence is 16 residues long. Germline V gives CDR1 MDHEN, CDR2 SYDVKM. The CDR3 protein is CASSLGDWRGRETQYF. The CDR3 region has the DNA TGTGCCAGCAGTTTAGGGGACTGGCGGGGGAGGGAGACCCAGTACTTC.

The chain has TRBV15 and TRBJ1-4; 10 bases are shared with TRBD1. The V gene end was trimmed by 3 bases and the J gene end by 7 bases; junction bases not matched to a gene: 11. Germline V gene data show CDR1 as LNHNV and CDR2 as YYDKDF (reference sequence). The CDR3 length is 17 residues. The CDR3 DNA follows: TGTGCCACCAGCAGTGGGGCGACAGGGGGCGGTACTGAAAAACTGTTTTTT. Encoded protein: CATSSGATGGGTEKLFF.

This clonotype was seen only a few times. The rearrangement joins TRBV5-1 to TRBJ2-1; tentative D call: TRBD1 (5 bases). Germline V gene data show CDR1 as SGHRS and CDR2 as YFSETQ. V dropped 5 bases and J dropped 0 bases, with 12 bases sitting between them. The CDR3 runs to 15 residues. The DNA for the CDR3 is TGCGCCAGCAGGACGCAGGGTGGCTCCTACAATGAGCAGTTCTTC. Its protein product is CASRTQGGSYNEQFF.

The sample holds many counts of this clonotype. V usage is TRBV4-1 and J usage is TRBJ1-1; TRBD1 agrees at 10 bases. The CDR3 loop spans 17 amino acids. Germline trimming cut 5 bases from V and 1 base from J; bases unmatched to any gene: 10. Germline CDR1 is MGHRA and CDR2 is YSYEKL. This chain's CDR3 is CASSGGTGAGRNTEAFF. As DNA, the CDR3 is TGCGCCAGCAGCGGAGGGACAGGGGCGGGTCGGAACACTGAAGCTTTCTTT.

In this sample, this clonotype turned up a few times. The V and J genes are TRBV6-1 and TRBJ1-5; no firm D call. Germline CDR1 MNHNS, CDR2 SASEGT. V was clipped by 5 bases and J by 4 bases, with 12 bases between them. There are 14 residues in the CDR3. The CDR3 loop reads CASSKSEGNQPQHF. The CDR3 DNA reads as TGTGCCAGCAGTAAATCGGAGGGAAATCAGCCCCAGCATTTT.

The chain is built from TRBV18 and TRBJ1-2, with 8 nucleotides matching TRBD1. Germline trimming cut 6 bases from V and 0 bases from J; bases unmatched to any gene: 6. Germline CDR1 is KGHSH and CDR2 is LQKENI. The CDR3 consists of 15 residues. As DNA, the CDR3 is TGTGCCAGCTCTCCCGGACAGGGCCCTAACTATGGCTACACCTTC. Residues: CASSPGQGPNYGYTF.

The CDR3 protein is CASSQDLELAGFPSTDTQYF. The DNA of the CDR3 is TGTGCCAGCAGCCAAGATTTGGAACTAGCGGGATTCCCTAGCACAGATACGCAGTATTTT. The chain links TRBV3-1 to TRBJ2-3, with 10 positions matching TRBD2. Trimming cost V 0 bases and J 0 bases; bases outside gene matches: 12. Germline CDR1 LGHDT, CDR2 YNNKEL (reference sequence). The CDR3 has 20 residues.

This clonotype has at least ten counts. The CDR3 bases are TGCAGTGCTAGTGGGACTAGCACCAACAATGAGCAGTTCTTC. This gives the protein CSASGTSTNNEQFF. The rearrangement joins TRBV20-1 to TRBJ2-1; TRBD2 matches at 9 bases. V was clipped by 3 bases and J by 5 bases; unmatched bases: 5. The CDR3 runs 14 residues. Germline CDR1 is DFQATT and CDR2 is SNEGSKA (reference sequence).